The clone carrying this T cell receptor (beta chain) has more than one count but fewer than ten. No antigen is known for it. Other nucleotide sequences from this sample produce the same CDR3. Naive CD8 cells, CD45RO-negative and positively selected for CCR7, excluded terminally differentiated effector memory CD45RA+ cells. Every donor, a Caucasian adult, lived in Nashville, Tennessee. These data are taken from a study of shared clonotypes between healthy human individuals. Broader study findings: Naive subsets, compared against memory subsets, generally had larger estimated richness values. In a handful of donors, about 5% of naive CD4 clonotypes appeared in common.

This CDR3 has 14 amino acids. With V trimmed by 1 base and J by 4 bases, 4 bases remained unmatched. Germline V gene data show CDR1 as SGHTA and CDR2 as FQGNSA. DNA at about 200 ng, some 31,000 T cell genomes, went into sorted-subset replicate PCRs. Assay: immunoSEQ multiplex PCR; the TCRdb copy retains only in-frame clones and omits some. The sample includes around 2,000,000 clones, about 95% of them seen just once. Input material: naive CD8+ T cells sorted from blood. This receptor was obtained from a young man in good health. The rearrangement joins TRBV7-2 to TRBJ2-7; 7 bases align to TRBD1. Written as DNA, the CDR3 is TGTGCCAGCAGCTTAGAAGGGGGCGCGTACGAGCAGTACTTC. Protein: CASSLEGGAYEQYF.